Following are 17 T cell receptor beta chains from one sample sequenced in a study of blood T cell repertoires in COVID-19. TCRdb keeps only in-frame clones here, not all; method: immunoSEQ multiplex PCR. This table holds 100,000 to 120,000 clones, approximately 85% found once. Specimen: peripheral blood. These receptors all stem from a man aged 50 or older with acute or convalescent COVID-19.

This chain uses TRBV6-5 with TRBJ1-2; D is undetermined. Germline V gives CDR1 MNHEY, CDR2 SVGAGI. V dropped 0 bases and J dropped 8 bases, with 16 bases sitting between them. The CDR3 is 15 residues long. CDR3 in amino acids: CASSYSIRGIWGYTF. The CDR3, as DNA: TGTGCCAGCAGTTACTCCATCCGGGGTATTTGGGGCTACACCTTC.

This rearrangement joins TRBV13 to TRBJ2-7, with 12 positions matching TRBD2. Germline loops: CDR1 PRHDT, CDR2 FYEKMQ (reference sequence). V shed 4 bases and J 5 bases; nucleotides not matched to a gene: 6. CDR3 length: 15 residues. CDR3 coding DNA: TGTGCCAGCAGCTCCCCGACTAGCGGGAGAGACGAGCAGTACTTC. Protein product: CASSSPTSGRDEQYF.

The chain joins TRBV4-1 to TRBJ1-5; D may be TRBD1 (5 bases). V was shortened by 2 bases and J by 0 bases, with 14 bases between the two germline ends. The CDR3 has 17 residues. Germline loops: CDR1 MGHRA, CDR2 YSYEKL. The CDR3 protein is CASSQTDRSLSNQPQHF. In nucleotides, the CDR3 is TGCGCCAGCAGCCAAACCGACAGATCTCTTAGCAATCAGCCCCAGCATTTT.

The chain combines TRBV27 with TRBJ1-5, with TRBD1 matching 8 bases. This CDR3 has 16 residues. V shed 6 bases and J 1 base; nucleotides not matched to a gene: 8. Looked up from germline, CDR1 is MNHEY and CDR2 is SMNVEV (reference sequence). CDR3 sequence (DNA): TGTGCCAGCAGCTCCGGGACAGGTATCAGCAATCAGCCCCAGCATTTT. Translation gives CASSSGTGISNQPQHF.

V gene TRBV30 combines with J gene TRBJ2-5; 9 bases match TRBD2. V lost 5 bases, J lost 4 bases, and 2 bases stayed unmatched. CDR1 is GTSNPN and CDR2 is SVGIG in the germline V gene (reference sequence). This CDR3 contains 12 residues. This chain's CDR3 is CAWGGRGETQYF. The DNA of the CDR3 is TGTGCCTGGGGCGGGAGGGGAGAGACCCAGTACTTC.

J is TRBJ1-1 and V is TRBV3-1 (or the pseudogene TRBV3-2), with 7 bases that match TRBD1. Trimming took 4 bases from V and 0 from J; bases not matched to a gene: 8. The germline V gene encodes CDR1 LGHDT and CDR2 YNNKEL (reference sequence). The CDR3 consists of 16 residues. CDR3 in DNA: TGTGCCAGCAGCCCGAGGACAGGAACTATGAACACTGAAGCTTTCTTT. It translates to CASSPRTGTMNTEAFF.

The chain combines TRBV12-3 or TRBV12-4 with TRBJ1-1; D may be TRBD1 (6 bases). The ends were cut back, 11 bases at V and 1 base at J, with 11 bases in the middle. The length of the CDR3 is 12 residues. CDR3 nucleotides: TGTGCCGTGGGGGCAAAGAACACTGAAGCTTTCTTT. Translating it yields CAVGAKNTEAFF.

The CDR3 is CASSLEQGYIQYF. Here the CDR3 DNA reads TGCGCCAGCAGCTTGGAACAGGGATACATTCAGTACTTC. The rearrangement joins TRBV5-1 to TRBJ2-4; D possibly corresponds to TRBD1 (6 bases). This CDR3 contains 13 residues. CDR1 and CDR2 (germline): SGHRS, YFSETQ. Trimming shortened V by 0 bases and J by 8 bases, and 9 bases separated the two germline ends.

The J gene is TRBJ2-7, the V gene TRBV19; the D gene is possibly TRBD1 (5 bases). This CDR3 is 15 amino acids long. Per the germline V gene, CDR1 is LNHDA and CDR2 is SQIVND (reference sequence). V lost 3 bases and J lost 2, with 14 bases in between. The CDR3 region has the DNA TGTGCCAGTAGTATCCTAAGGGGCGCAGCCTACGAGCAGTACTTC. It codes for CASSILRGAAYEQYF. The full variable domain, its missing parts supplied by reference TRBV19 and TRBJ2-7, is DGGITQSPKYLFRKEGQNVTLSCEQNLNHDAMYWYRQDPGQGLRLIYYSQIVNDFQKGDIAEGYSVSREKKESFPLTVTSAQKNPTAFYLCASSILRGAAYEQYFGPGTRLTVT.

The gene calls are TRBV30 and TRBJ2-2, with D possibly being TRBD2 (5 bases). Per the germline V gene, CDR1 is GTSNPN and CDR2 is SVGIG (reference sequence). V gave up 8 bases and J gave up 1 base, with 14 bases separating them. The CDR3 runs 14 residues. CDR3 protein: CALARGMNTGELFF. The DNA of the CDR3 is TGTGCCCTAGCTCGAGGGATGAACACCGGGGAGCTGTTTTTT. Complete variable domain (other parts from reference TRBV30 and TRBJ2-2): SQTIHQWPATLVQPVGSPLSLECTVEGTSNPNLYWYRQAAGRGLQLLFYSVGIGQISSEVPQNLSASRPQDRQFILSSKKLLLSDSGFYLCALARGMNTGELFFGEGSRLTVL.

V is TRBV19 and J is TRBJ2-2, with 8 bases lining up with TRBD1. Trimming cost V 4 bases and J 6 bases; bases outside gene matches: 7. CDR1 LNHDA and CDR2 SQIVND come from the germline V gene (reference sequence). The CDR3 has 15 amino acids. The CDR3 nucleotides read TGTGCCAGTAGTACCTGGGACAGGCGGGCCGGGGAGCTGTTTTTT. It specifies CASSTWDRRAGELFF.

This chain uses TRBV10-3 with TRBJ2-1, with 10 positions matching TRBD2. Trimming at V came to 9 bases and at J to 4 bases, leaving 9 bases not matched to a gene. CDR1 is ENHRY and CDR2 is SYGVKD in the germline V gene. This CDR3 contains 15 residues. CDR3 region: CAMGKTSGIYNEQFF. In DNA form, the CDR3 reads TGTGCCATGGGAAAAACTAGCGGGATTTACAATGAGCAGTTCTTC.

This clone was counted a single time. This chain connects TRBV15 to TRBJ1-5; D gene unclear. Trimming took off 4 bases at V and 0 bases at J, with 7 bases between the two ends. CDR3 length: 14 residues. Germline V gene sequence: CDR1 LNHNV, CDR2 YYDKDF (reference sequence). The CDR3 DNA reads TGTGCCACCAGCATAGACAATAGCAATCAGCCCCAGCATTTT. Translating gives CATSIDNSNQPQHF.

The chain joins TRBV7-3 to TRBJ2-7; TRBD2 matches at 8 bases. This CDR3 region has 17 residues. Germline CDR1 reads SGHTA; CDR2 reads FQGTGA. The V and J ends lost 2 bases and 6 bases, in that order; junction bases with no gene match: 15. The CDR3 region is CASSLEAGGPRSPEQYF. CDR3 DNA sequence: TGTGCCAGCAGCTTAGAGGCGGGAGGCCCCAGGTCCCCCGAGCAGTACTTC.

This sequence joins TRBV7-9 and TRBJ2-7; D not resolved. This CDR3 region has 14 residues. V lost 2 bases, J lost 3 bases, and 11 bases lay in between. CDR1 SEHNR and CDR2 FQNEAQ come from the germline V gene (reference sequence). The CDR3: CASSLSGSHYEQYF. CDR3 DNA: TGTGCCAGCAGCTTAAGTGGCTCCCACTACGAGCAGTACTTC.

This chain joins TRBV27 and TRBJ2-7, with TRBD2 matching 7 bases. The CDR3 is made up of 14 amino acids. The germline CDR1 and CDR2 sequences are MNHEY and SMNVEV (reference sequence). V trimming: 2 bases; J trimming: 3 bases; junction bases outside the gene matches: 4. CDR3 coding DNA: TGTGCCAGCAGTTTAGGGGAGGGGCGCTACGAGCAGTACTTC. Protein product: CASSLGEGRYEQYF.

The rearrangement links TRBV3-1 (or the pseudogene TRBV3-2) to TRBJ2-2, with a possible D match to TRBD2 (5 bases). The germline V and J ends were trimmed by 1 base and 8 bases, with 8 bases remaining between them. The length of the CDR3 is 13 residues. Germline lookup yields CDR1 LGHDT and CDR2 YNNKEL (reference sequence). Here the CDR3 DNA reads TGTGCCAGCAGCCAAGCGGGGTTAGGGGAGCTGTTTTTT. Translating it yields CASSQAGLGELFF.